This TCR beta chain was obtained from a study of blood T cell repertoires in COVID-19 (dated by TCRdb to 2018 to 2021). For the study in its entirety: Collaborator samples came from the United States, Italy and Spain and covered acute and convalescent phases of COVID-19. Nearly every sample came with metadata listing a de-identified subject ID, COVID-19 status, age in years and sex. The samples were drawn from the first 160 participants of the ongoing ImmuneRACE study and from 1,254 subjects provided by 6 global collaborators. Deeply sampled blood TCRbeta repertoires from subjects exposed to, actively infected with, or recovered from COVID-19 were included in the dataset. HLA class I and class II types, where available, came from metadata supplied by the sample provider rather than from assay-based typing. The repertoires were released in a freely available public database meant as a resource for research on the immune response to SARS-CoV-2. The prospective study material was composed of cDNA or gDNA derived from T cells, B-cell-depleted T cells, or PBMCs. Overall study outcomes, separate from this receptor: Clinical and demographic metadata were provided uncurated, with the amount varying by source and participant.

From V the trimming removes 1 base and from J it removes 5 bases, while the gene matches leave 4 bases of the junction unaccounted for. Sequences SGHRS (CDR1) and YFSETQ (CDR2) are obtained from the germline V gene. The cysteine opens and the phenylalanine closes a CDR3 of 15 amino acids. The retained sequence is limited to the CDR3, 45 bases, with the frame set at the first base. In regard to this clone: The antigen it binds to is not known. Qualities for individual bases were not recorded, and no much larger clone is one base off.

In the prospective study, participants were 18 to 89 years old, resided in fewer than 25 geographic areas of the United States, and were enrolled through a virtual design. Cohort assignment in the prospective study relied on participant-reported clinical history from a screening survey and a study questionnaire. Exposed participants were defined as having been in contact with someone with a PCR-confirmed or clinician-diagnosed COVID-19 case within 2 weeks of study entry. Mobile phlebotomists in the prospective study collected whole blood, serum and a nasopharyngeal or oropharyngeal swab from every participant. Prospective study participants could optionally give additional blood draws and questionnaires over an approximately two-month period. Before DNA extraction, blood samples from the prospective study were shipped at room temperature or frozen. TCRbeta CDR3 regions were amplified from genomic DNA by means of the immunoSEQ Assay, a bias-controlled multiplex PCR. Regarding the original processing steps: The number of nucleated cells in each sample was estimated from the amplification of reference gene primers within the assay. To quantify the absolute abundance of each unique TCRbeta CDR3 rearrangement, sequence reads were collapsed and filtered. For each sample, productive Simpson clonality was calculated as the square root of Simpson's diversity index over productive rearrangements. Imported from immuneACCESS, the table was reduced by TCRdb to in-frame sequences with V and J called. These copies leave out some clones; in studies compared against another copy, an unresolved V gene accounts for under half, and the cause of the remainder is not known. The V and J calls and the clone size are those of that table, but D and trimming were determined from the DNA. The sample records about 350,000 clones, 88% of which are singletons. Under 1.2% of the sample belongs to the ten largest clones.

The receptor's source is a woman aged 25 to 39 who had been exposed to COVID-19. Sequencing used PBMCs or T cells enriched from blood (not recorded which). The sequence is built from TRBV5-1 and TRBJ2-2; a stretch of 8 junction bases matches TRBD2. Here is the DNA: TGCGCCAGCAGCTTGACAGCGGGAGAGACCGGGGAGCTGTTTTTT. It translates to CASSLTAGETGELFF.